The entry below gives a single T cell receptor beta chain sequence along with its context. The target antigen is unknown. This entry is derived from a study of shared clonotypes between healthy human individuals. Study as a whole: CD4 naive cells filled three plates per donor, CD4 memory three, CD8 naive two and CD8 memory one. Study-wide findings and caveats: The naive CD4 repertoires of a handful of donors were compared, and around 4.9% of clonotypes were shared.

Germline V gene sequence: CDR1 MRHNA, CDR2 SNTAGT. This CDR3 contains 16 residues. Trimming removed 5 bases from V and 3 bases from J; junction bases left unmatched: 4. Assay used: immunoSEQ multiplex PCR; TCRdb lists only in-frame clones, some missing. Of more than 500,000 clones listed, more than 95% are singletons. The chain uses TRBV6-4 and TRBJ2-3; TRBD2 matches 14 bases. The sample consisted of naive CD4+ T cells sorted from blood. Stated subset: CD45RA+ positively selected. The TCR comes from a woman younger than 45 in good health. The CDR3 protein is CASSPRLAGGTDTQYF. CDR3 nucleotides: TGTGCCAGCAGTCCCCGACTAGCGGGAGGGACAGATACGCAGTATTTT.